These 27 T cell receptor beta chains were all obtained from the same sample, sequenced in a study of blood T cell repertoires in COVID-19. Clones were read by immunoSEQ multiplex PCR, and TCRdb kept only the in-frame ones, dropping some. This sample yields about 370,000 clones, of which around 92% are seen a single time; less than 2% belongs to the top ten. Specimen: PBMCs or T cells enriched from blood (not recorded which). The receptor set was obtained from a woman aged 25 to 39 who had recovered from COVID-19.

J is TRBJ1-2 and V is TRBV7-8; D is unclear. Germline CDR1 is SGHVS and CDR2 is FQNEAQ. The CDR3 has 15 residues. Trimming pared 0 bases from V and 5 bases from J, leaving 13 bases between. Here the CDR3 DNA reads TGTGCCAGCAGCTTAGCGAGGCCGGCCAGTTATGGCTACACCTTC. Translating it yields CASSLARPASYGYTF.

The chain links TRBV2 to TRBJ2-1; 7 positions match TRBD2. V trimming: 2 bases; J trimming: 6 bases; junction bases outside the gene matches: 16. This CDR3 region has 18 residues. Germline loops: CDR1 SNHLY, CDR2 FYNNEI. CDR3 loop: CASSETARLAVIGNEQFF. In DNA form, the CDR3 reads TGTGCCAGCAGTGAAACGGCCAGACTAGCCGTGATTGGCAATGAGCAGTTCTTC.

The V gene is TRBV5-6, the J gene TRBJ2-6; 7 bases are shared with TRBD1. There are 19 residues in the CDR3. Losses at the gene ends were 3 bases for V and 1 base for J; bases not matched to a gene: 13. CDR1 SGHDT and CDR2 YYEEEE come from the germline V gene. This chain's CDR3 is CASSSGTARHVSGANVLTF. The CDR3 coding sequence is TGTGCCAGCAGCTCGGGGACAGCCCGACATGTTTCTGGGGCCAACGTCCTGACTTTC.

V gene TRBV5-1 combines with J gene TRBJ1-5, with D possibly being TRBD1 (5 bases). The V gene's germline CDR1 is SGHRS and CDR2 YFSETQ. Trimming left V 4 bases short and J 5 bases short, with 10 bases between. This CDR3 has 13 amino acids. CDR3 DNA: TGCGCCAGCAGCCCCACGGGGGATCAGCCCCAGCATTTT. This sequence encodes CASSPTGDQPQHF.

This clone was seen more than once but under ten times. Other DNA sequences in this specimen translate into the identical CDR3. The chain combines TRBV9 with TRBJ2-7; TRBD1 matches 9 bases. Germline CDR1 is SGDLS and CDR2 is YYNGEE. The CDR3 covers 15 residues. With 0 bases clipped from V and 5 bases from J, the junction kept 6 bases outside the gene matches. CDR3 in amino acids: CASSVEGQGFHEQYF. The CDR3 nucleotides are TGTGCCAGCAGCGTAGAGGGACAGGGTTTCCACGAGCAGTACTTC.

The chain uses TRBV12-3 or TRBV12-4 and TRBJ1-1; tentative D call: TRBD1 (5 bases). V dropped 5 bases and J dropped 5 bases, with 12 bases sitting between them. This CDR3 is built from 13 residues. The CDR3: CASSRRVRTEAFF. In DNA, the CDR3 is TGTGCCAGCAGTCGCAGGGTCCGGACTGAAGCTTTCTTT.

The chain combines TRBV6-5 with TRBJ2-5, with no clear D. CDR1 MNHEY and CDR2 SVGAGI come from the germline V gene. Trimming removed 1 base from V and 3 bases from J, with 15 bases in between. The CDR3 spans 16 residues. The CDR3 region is CASSYFPMIKEETQYF. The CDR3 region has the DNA TGTGCCAGCAGTTACTTTCCTATGATTAAAGAAGAGACCCAGTACTTC.

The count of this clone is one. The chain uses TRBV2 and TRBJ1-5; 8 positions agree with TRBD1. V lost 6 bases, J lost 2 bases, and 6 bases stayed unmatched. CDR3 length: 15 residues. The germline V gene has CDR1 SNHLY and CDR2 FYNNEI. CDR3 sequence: CASRVGQGGNQPQHF. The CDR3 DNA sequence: TGTGCCAGCAGGGTCGGACAGGGCGGCAATCAGCCCCAGCATTTT.

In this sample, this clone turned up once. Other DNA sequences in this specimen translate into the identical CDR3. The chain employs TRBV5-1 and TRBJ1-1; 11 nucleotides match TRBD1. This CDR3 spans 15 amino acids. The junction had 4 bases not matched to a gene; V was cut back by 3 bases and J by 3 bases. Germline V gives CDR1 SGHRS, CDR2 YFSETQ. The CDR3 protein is CASSSGQGADTEAFF. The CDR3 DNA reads TGCGCCAGCAGCTCTGGACAGGGGGCCGACACTGAAGCTTTCTTT.

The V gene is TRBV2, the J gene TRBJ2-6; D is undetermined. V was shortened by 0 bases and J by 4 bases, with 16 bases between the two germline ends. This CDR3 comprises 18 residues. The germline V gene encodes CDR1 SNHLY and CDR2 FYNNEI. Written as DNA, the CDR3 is TGTGCCAGCAGTGAAGCGGGTAGCTCTCGCCTCGGGGCCAACGTCCTGACTTTC. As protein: CASSEAGSSRLGANVLTF.

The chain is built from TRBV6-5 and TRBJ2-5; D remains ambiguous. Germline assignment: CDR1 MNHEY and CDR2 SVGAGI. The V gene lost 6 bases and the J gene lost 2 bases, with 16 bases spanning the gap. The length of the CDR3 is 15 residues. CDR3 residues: CASSPHGVTQETQYF. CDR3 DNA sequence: TGTGCCAGCAGCCCCCATGGAGTAACTCAAGAGACCCAGTACTTC.

The CDR3 is CASSVYRGSGNTIYF. The CDR3 DNA follows: TGTGCCAGCAGCGTATACAGGGGTTCGGGAAACACCATATATTTT. The V call is TRBV7-9, the J call TRBJ1-3, with 7 bases identical to TRBD1. J was trimmed by 4 bases and V by 5 bases; bases with no gene match: 8. This CDR3 has 15 amino acids. Germline assignment: CDR1 SEHNR and CDR2 FQNEAQ (reference sequence).

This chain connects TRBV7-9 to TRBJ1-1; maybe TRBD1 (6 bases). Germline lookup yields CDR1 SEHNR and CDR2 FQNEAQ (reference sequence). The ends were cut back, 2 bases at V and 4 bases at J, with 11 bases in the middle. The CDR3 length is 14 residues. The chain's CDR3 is CASSLSTGTTEAFF. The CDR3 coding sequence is TGTGCCAGCAGCTTAAGCACAGGGACCACTGAAGCTTTCTTT.

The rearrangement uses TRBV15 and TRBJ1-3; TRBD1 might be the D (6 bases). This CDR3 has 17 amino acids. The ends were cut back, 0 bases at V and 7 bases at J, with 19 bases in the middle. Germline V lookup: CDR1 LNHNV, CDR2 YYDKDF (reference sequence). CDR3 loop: CATSRDFRDRQGNTIYF. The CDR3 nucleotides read TGTGCCACCAGCAGAGATTTCCGAGACAGGCAGGGGAACACCATATATTTT.

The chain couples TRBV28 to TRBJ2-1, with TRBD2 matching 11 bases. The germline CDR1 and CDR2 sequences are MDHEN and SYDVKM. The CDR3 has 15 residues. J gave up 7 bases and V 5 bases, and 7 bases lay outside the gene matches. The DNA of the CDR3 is TGTGCCAGCAGTGAGACTAGCGGGATGCCTAATGAGCAGTTCTTC. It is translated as CASSETSGMPNEQFF.

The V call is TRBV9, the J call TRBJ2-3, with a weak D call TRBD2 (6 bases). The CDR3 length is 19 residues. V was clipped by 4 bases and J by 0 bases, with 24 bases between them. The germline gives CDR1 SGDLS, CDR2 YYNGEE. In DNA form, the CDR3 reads TGTGCCAGCAGCTCAAGGAGGGTTGGCTTATCTCCTAGCACAGATACGCAGTATTTT. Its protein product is CASSSRRVGLSPSTDTQYF.

The CDR3 DNA is TGTGCCAGCAGACGACAGGGGGCGGCCGGGGAGCTGTTTTTT. Translating gives CASRRQGAAGELFF. The chain uses TRBV28 and TRBJ2-2; TRBD1 agrees at 10 bases. The CDR3 contains 14 residues. Germline loops: CDR1 MDHEN, CDR2 SYDVKM. With V trimmed by 6 bases and J by 6 bases, 4 bases remained unmatched. Complete variable domain (other parts from reference TRBV28 and TRBJ2-2): DVKVTQSSRYLVKRTGEKVFLECVQDMDHENMFWYRQDPGLGLRLIYFSYDVKMKEKGDIPEGYSVSREKKERFSLILESASTNQTSMYLCASRRQGAAGELFFGEGSRLTVL.

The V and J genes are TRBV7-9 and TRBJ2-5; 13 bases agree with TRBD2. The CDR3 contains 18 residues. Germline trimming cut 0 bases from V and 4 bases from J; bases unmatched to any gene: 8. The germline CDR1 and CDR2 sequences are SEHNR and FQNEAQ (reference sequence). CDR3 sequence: CASSLAFGLAGDGETQYF. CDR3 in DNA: TGTGCCAGCAGCTTAGCCTTTGGACTAGCGGGAGATGGAGAGACCCAGTACTTC.

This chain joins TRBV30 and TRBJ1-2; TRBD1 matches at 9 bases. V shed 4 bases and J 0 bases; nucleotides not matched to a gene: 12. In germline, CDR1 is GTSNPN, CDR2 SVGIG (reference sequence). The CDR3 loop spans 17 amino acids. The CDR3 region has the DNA TGTGCCTGGATCCGACGGGGGACAGGGAGCGCTAACTATGGCTACACCTTC. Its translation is CAWIRRGTGSANYGYTF. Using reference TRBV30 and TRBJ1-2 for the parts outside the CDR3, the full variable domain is SQTIHQWPATLVQPVGSPLSLECTVEGTSNPNLYWYRQAAGRGLQLLFYSVGIGQISSEVPQNLSASRPQDRQFILSSKKLLLSDSGFYLCAWIRRGTGSANYGYTFGSGTRLTVV.

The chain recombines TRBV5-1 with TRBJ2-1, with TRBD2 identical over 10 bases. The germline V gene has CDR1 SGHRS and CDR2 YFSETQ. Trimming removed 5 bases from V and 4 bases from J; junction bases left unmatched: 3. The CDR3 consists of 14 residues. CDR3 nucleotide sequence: TGCGCCAGCAGACCACTAGCGGGGTACAATGAGCAGTTCTTC. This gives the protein CASRPLAGYNEQFF.

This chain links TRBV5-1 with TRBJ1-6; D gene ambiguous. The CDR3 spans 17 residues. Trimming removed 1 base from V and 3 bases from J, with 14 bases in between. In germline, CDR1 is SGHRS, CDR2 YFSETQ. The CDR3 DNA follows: TGCGCCAGCAGCTTGACTATTCCCCTCATCTATAATTCACCCCTCCACTTT. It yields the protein CASSLTIPLIYNSPLHF.

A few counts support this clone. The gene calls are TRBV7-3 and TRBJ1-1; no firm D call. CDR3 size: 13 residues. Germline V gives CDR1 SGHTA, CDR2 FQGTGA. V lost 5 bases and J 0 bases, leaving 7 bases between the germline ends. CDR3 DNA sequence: TGTGCCAGCAGCCGAACAATGAACACTGAAGCTTTCTTT. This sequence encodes CASSRTMNTEAFF.

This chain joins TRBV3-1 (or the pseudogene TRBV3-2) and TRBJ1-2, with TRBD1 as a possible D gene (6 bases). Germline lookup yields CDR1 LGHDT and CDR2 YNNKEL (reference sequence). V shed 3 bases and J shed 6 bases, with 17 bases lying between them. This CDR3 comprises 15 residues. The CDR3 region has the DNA TGTGCCAGCAGCCACAACAGGGCCCAGTTCGATGGCTACACCTTC. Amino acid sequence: CASSHNRAQFDGYTF.

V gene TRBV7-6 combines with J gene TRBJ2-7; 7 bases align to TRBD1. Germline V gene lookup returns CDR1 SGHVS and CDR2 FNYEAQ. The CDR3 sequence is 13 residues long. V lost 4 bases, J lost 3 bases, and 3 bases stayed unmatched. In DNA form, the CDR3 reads TGTGCCAGCAGCTATAGACAGGGCTACGAGCAGTACTTC. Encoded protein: CASSYRQGYEQYF.

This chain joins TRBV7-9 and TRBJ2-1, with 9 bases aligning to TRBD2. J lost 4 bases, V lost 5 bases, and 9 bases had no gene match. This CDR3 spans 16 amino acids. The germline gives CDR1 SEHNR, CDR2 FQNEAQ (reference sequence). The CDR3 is CASSPTSGGWYNEQFF. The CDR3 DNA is TGTGCCAGCAGCCCAACAAGCGGGGGGTGGTACAATGAGCAGTTCTTC.

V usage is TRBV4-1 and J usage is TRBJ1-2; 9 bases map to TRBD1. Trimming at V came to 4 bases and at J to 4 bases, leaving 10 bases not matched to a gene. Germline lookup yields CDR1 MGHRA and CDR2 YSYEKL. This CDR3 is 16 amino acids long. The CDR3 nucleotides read TGCGCCAGCAGCCCGGGGGACAGGGACAATACCTATGGCTACACCTTC. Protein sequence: CASSPGDRDNTYGYTF.

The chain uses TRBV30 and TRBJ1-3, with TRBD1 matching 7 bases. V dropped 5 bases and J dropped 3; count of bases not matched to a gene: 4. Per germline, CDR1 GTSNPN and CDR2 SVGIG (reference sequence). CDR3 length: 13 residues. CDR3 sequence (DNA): TGTGCCTGGGGGAGGACAGGTGGAAACACCATATATTTT. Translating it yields CAWGRTGGNTIYF.